A selection of T cell receptor beta chains follows, all from one sample in a study of regulatory T cells in long-lasting Graves disease. TCRdb ran MiXCR on the multiplex PCR reads and lists one entry per CDR3 protein. The data hold hundreds of thousands of distinct CDR3 sequences, with roughly a fifth observed a single time. The specimen comprised peripheral blood mononuclear cells (PBMCs), sampled when the disease was refractory, from a patient treated with antithyroid drugs. The receptors come from a female donor with Graves disease. Each CDR3 is given with its conserved first and last residue. A D gene is named only where the DNA matches it firmly. Some rows have no size entry. The others give once, few or many, or a class for an expanded clone.

j_call,d_call,clone_size,v_call,cdr3_length,cdr3_aa,cdr3_nt
TRBJ2-1,NA,NA,TRBV6-1,15,CASSRGGLSYNEQFF,TGTGCCAGCAGTAGAGGGGGGCTGTCCTACAATGAGCAGTTCTTC
TRBJ2-5,TRBD2,few,TRBV24-1,16,CATSDFPSGRGETQYF,TGTGCCACCAGTGATTTCCCTAGCGGGAGGGGGGAGACCCAGTACTTC
TRBJ1-2,NA,few,TRBV28,15,CASALGGGGNYGYTF,TGTGCCAGCGCTCTCGGGGGGGGAGGTAACTATGGCTACACCTTC
TRBJ2-7,TRBD1,many,TRBV29-1,13,CSVEGPGGYEQYF,TGCAGCGTTGAAGGTCCAGGGGGCTACGAGCAGTACTTC
TRBJ2-2,TRBD2,NA,TRBV6-5,19,CASSYGVAGGFAPTGELFF,TGTGCCAGCAGTTACGGGGTAGCGGGAGGCTTCGCCCCAACCGGGGAGCTGTTTTTT
TRBJ1-5,TRBD1,many,TRBV12-3/TRBV12-4,15,CASSPGQHSNQPQHF,TGTGCCAGCAGCCCGGGACAGCATAGCAATCAGCCCCAGCATTTT
TRBJ1-2,NA,few,TRBV5-4,16,CASSPGGISTNYGYTF,TGTGCCAGCAGCCCGGGAGGGATCAGTACTAACTATGGCTACACCTTC
TRBJ1-5,TRBD1,many,TRBV2,15,CASSGDGQGSQPQHF,TGTGCCAGCAGTGGGGACGGACAGGGGAGTCAGCCCCAGCATTTT
TRBJ2-1,TRBD2,NA,TRBV20-1,18,CSARPNPRLAGIYNEQFF,TGCAGTGCTAGACCTAACCCCCGACTAGCGGGGATCTACAATGAGCAGTTCTTC
TRBJ1-3,TRBD1,many,TRBV12-3/TRBV12-4,16,CASSHPSTGSGNTIYF,TGTGCCAGCAGTCATCCCTCGACAGGGTCAGGAAACACCATATATTTT
TRBJ1-2,NA,few,TRBV3-1,12,CASGWDNYGYTF,TGTGCCAGCGGCTGGGATAACTATGGCTACACCTTC
TRBJ2-1,NA,few,TRBV12-3/TRBV12-4,13,CASSTLRYHEQFF,TGTGCCAGCAGCACCCTGCGGTATCATGAGCAGTTCTTC
TRBJ1-6,TRBD1,many,TRBV5-1,15,CASSLETGGNSPLHF,TGCGCCAGCAGCTTGGAGACAGGGGGCAATTCACCCCTCCACTTT
TRBJ2-5,TRBD2,many,TRBV10-3,15,CAISDGSAGRGTQYF,TGTGCCATCAGCGATGGTTCAGCGGGGCGGGGGACCCAGTACTTC
TRBJ1-1,NA,many,TRBV12-3/TRBV12-4,12,CASSDGFTEAFF,TGTGCCAGCAGTGACGGTTTCACTGAAGCTTTCTTT
TRBJ2-3,NA,NA,TRBV2,14,CASSKDDATDTQYF,TGTGCCAGCAGTAAGGACGACGCCACAGATACGCAGTATTTT
TRBJ1-1,NA,NA,TRBV30,12,CAWAQGNTEAFF,TGTGCCTGGGCCCAGGGGAACACTGAAGCTTTCTTT
TRBJ1-2,NA,many,TRBV27,13,CASSSRVGYGYTF,TGTGCCAGCAGTAGCAGGGTGGGCTATGGCTACACCTTC
TRBJ1-2,NA,many,TRBV2,13,CASRGIGGGGYTF,TGTGCCAGCAGAGGGATCGGGGGAGGCGGCTACACCTTC
TRBJ2-7,NA,many,TRBV19,12,CASSGQGYEQYF,TGTGCCAGCAGTGGGCAGGGCTACGAGCAGTACTTC
TRBJ2-7,NA,few,TRBV28,14,CASSPQAPVYEQCF,TGTGCCAGCAGTCCCCAGGCCCCCGTCTACGAGCAGTGCTTC
TRBJ1-2,NA,many,TRBV27,15,CASSLHASANYGYTF,TGTGCCAGCAGTTTACATGCGTCAGCTAACTATGGCTACACCTTC
TRBJ2-2,NA,NA,TRBV5-5,17,CASSPLGVGYDTGELFF,TGTGCCAGCAGCCCCCTCGGAGTGGGGTATGACACCGGGGAGCTGTTTTTT
TRBJ2-7,TRBD2,many,TRBV7-9,14,CASGQREGFYEQYF,TGTGCCAGCGGACAGCGGGAGGGATTTTACGAGCAGTACTTC
TRBJ2-2,TRBD1,many,TRBV11-3,15,CASSLDRGSTGELFF,TGTGCCAGCAGCTTAGACAGGGGGAGCACCGGGGAGCTGTTTTTT
TRBJ2-7,TRBD2,NA,TRBV9,15,CASSGGAGSTYPRYF,TGTGCCAGCAGCGGAGGAGCGGGGAGTACCTACCCGAGGTACTTC
TRBJ2-5,NA,many,TRBV18,14,CASSAGAPEETQYF,TGTGCCAGCTCAGCCGGGGCCCCTGAAGAGACCCAGTACTTC
TRBJ1-2,NA,NA,TRBV6-1,15,CAVSESGGAVEGYTF,TGTGCCGTCAGTGAGTCGGGAGGGGCAGTGGAAGGCTACACCTTC
TRBJ2-3,TRBD2,NA,TRBV5-1,16,CASSIAGTSGTDTQYF,TGCGCCAGCAGCATCGCCGGGACTAGCGGCACAGATACGCAGTATTTT
TRBJ2-7,TRBD2,NA,TRBV19,14,CASSMGLAGDEQYF,TGTGCCAGTAGTATGGGACTAGCGGGAGACGAGCAGTACTTC